The following is a T cell receptor (beta chain) sequence with its context. This entry belongs to a study of blood T cell repertoires in COVID-19. At the level of the study: Nucleic acid was either cDNA or gDNA, and it came from T cells, B-cell-depleted T cells, or PBMCs.

There are 14 residues in the CDR3. The germline V gene encodes CDR1 ENHRY and CDR2 SYGVKD. With V trimmed by 0 bases and J by 8 bases, 5 bases remained unmatched. The data were produced by immunoSEQ multiplex PCR, yet TCRdb's version contains in-frame clones alone and is incomplete. Altogether 50,000 or so clones are present, over 85% being singletons, with the ten largest covering 13%. The origin of this receptor is a man older than 75 with acute or convalescent COVID-19. The sequencing input was peripheral blood. This chain links TRBV10-3 with TRBJ2-3; 7 bases align to TRBD2. This chain's CDR3 is CAISESTGGGTQYF. DNA for the CDR3: TGTGCCATCAGTGAGTCGACGGGGGGAGGTACGCAGTATTTT.